This T cell receptor beta chain was sequenced for a study of shared T cell receptors in the human thymus. The CDR3 contains 15 residues. The V gene end was trimmed by 3 bases and the J gene end by 2 bases; junction bases not matched to a gene: 3. Looked up from germline, CDR1 is KGHSH and CDR2 is LQKENI. In this sample, this clone turned up a few times. Measured with immunoSEQ multiplex PCR; TCRdb has only the in-frame clones, and not every one. This table holds some 760,000 clones, approximately 83% found once. The same data also went into a second study, on human thymus T cells. This second report adds: Those donating were healthy Finnish infants in corrective surgery for congenital heart defects. Thymic material originated from resections removed in the course of corrective heart surgery. Gene usage (both V and J) appeared biased in thymic and blood repertoires. Thymic repertoires overlap heavily among unrelated individuals, related research has reported.

The sequence was obtained from a girl under three years old with a congenital heart defect. The sequencing sample was made of thymocytes. The chain couples TRBV18 to TRBJ1-2; 10 nucleotides align to TRBD1. As DNA, the CDR3 is TGTGCCAGCTCACCGGGACAGGGGAGGAACTATGGCTACACCTTC. Protein: CASSPGQGRNYGYTF. Using reference TRBV18 and TRBJ1-2 for the parts outside the CDR3, the full variable domain is NAGVMQNPRHLVRRRGQEARLRCSPMKGHSHVYWYRQLPEEGLKFMVYLQKENIIDESGMPKERFSAEFPKEGPSILRIQQVVRGDSAAYFCASSPGQGRNYGYTFGSGTRLTVV.